A single T cell receptor (beta chain) is shown here with its context. There are 21 residues in the CDR3. Germline values: CDR1 MGHRA, CDR2 YSYEKL. V was clipped by 4 bases and J by 2 bases; unmatched bases: 19. This entry belongs to a study of blood T cell repertoires in COVID-19. Using immunoSEQ multiplex PCR, the repertoire was profiled, and TCRdb retains in-frame clones only, with some absent. Among some 200,000 clones, 90% to 95% were seen once, and the ten largest hold 0.6% to 0.9%. The chain employs TRBV4-1 and TRBJ2-7, with TRBD2 matching over 14 bases. Sequenced input: peripheral blood. This TCR came from a young man with COVID-19, enrolled during active disease. CDR3 protein: CASSRKGVDSGLAGGTYEQYF. Written as DNA, the CDR3 is TGCGCCAGCAGCCGTAAGGGGGTGGACAGTGGACTAGCGGGGGGAACCTACGAGCAGTACTTC.